These T cell receptor beta chains were read from a single sample in a study of glioma-infiltrating T cells after dendritic cell vaccination. Some clones are missing from TCRdb's copy, which holds only in-frame ones; the method was immunoSEQ multiplex PCR. The sample shows tens of thousands of clones, less than 85% of them seen only once. The material was blood, obtained after dendritic cell vaccination. All receptors derive from a human donor with glioblastoma. CDR3s include the opening cysteine and the closing phenylalanine or tryptophan. Each record gives: J gene, clone size, D gene, V gene, CDR3 DNA, CDR3 protein. The D gene is left open where the match is weak. Not every row has a clone size; where given, it reads once, few, many or a size class.

>TRBJ2-5|-|-|TRBV7-2
TGTGCCAGCAGCTTGGACAGACGGGAGACCCAGTACTTC
CASSLDRRETQYF
>TRBJ2-7|-|TRBD1|TRBV18
TGTGCCAGCTCACCCACAGGGGGCCAACGCTACGAGCAGTACTTC
CASSPTGGQRYEQYF
>TRBJ2-7|-|TRBD2|TRBV7-2
TGTGCCAGCAGCACCTCTAGCGGGGCTTACGAGCAGTACTTC
CASSTSSGAYEQYF
>TRBJ2-5|-|-|TRBV21-1
TGTGCCAGCCTAAGCAGGGGGCGGGAAGAGACCCAGTACTTC
CASLSRGREETQYF
>TRBJ2-7|-|TRBD1|TRBV2
TGTGCCAGCCGCCGGCAGACTACAGGGGATGAGCAGTACTTC
CASRRQTTGDEQYF
>TRBJ2-7|-|TRBD2|TRBV5-1
TGCGCCAGCAGCGTGACTAGCGGGAGTTACGAGCAGTACTTC
CASSVTSGSYEQYF
>TRBJ1-6|-|-|TRBV5-1
TGCGCCAGCAGCTTGGGACTTGACGGGAATTCACCCCTCCACTTT
CASSLGLDGNSPLHF
>TRBJ1-1|-|-|TRBV7-9
TGTGCCAGCAGCCCCACAGTCAATGAAGCTTTCTTT
CASSPTVNEAFF
>TRBJ1-1|-|-|TRBV2
TGTGCCAGCACCCAGACAGAGATGAACACTGAAGCTTTCTTT
CASTQTEMNTEAFF
>TRBJ2-7|-|TRBD1|TRBV5-1
TGCGCCAGCAGCACGACAGGGGCCTCCTACGAGCAGTACTTC
CASSTTGASYEQYF
>TRBJ2-2|-|-|TRBV11-3
TGTGCCAGCAGCTTACTCAGCGGTAACACCGGGGAGCTGTTTTTT
CASSLLSGNTGELFF
>TRBJ2-7|once|TRBD2|TRBV5-1
TGCGCCAGCAGCTTTCTAGCGGGGGCCTCCGACGAGCAGTACTTC
CASSFLAGASDEQYF
>TRBJ2-7|-|-|TRBV27
TGTGCCAGCAGTTTATCGCCCCGGGCGGGGGAGCAGTACTTC
CASSLSPRAGEQYF
>TRBJ2-1|-|-|TRBV11-2
TGTGCCAGCAGCTTAGTCCGACAGTCCTCCTACAATGAGCAGTTCTTC
CASSLVRQSSYNEQFF
>TRBJ2-4|-|TRBD1|TRBV28
TGTGCCAGCAGCCCAGGGGGCGGAAACATTCAGTACTTC
CASSPGGGNIQYF
>TRBJ2-1|-|TRBD2|TRBV28
TGTGCCAGCAGTCCGCAAGGGACTAGCGTCCTCAATGAGCAGTTCTTC
CASSPQGTSVLNEQFF
>TRBJ1-1|-|-|TRBV6-5
TGTGCCAGCAGTTACTCGTTAATGGCAATGAACACTGAAGCTTTCTTT
CASSYSLMAMNTEAFF
>TRBJ2-5|-|TRBD1|TRBV4-2
TGTGCCAGCAGCCAACCCAGGGCAGGGGGCCAAGAGACCCAGTACTTC
CASSQPRAGGQETQYF
>TRBJ2-6|once|-|TRBV30
TGTGCCTGGTATGGCAGGGCGCGCTCTGGGGCCAACGTCCTGACTTTC
CAWYGRARSGANVLTF
>TRBJ2-1|-|-|TRBV28
TGTGCCAGCAGTTTATGGGGCACGAGATGGGCCAATGAGCAGTTCTTC
CASSLWGTRWANEQFF
>TRBJ1-4|-|-|TRBV4-3
TGCGCCAGCAGCCAAATCCGTTCTAATGAAAAACTGTTTTTT
CASSQIRSNEKLFF
>TRBJ1-6|once|-|TRBV18
TGTGCCAGCTCACGTGACAGAGAGAATTCACCCCTCCACTTT
CASSRDRENSPLHF
>TRBJ1-3|-|-|TRBV29-1
TGCAGCGTTGTTTACTCTGGAAACACCATATATTTT
CSVVYSGNTIYF
>TRBJ2-7|medium-sized|-|TRBV5-1
TGCGCCAGCAGCACCGGGGGTTCTTCCTACGAGCAGTACTTC
CASSTGGSSYEQYF
>TRBJ1-1|-|TRBD1|TRBV2
TGTGCCAGCAGTGGCCCCGGGACAGGGAACACTGAAGCTTTCTTT
CASSGPGTGNTEAFF
>TRBJ1-6|-|-|TRBV15
TGTGCCACCAGAAAGGGGGACTATAATTCACCCCTCCACTTT
CATRKGDYNSPLHF
>TRBJ2-7|-|-|TRBV5-1
TGCGCCAGCAGCCGAGGACCCAGGGCCTACGAGCAGTACTTC
CASSRGPRAYEQYF
>TRBJ2-7|-|TRBD2|TRBV19
TGTGCCAGTAGTACTAGCGGGGGCTACGAGCAGTACTTC
CASSTSGGYEQYF
>TRBJ1-1|-|TRBD1|TRBV7-2
TGTGCCAGCAGCTTCTCGGGACAGAGGAACACTGAAGCTTTCTTT
CASSFSGQRNTEAFF
>TRBJ2-7|-|-|TRBV7-8
TGTGCCAGCAGCTTAGCATCGGTCTCCGTCTACGAGCAGTACTTC
CASSLASVSVYEQYF
>TRBJ2-1|-|-|TRBV5-1
TGCGCCAGCAGCTTCCGGCAGGGGGGCAATGAGCAGTTCTTC
CASSFRQGGNEQFF
>TRBJ2-7|-|TRBD1|TRBV28
TGTGCCAGCAGTTTCTCAGGGACAGGGGGCATCCACGAGCAGTACTTC
CASSFSGTGGIHEQYF
>TRBJ2-3|-|-|TRBV5-4
TGTGCCAGCAGCTTGGGGGCCGGGGGTCGCACAGATACGCAGTATTTT
CASSLGAGGRTDTQYF
>TRBJ2-3|-|-|TRBV4-3
TGCGCCAGCAGCCAAGAGGGGGGAACAGATACGCAGTATTTT
CASSQEGGTDTQYF
>TRBJ1-1|-|-|TRBV12-1
TGTGCCAGCAGCTTTAAGACAGGGGAAAACACTGAAGCTTTCTTT
CASSFKTGENTEAFF
>TRBJ1-2|-|-|TRBV28
TGTGCCGTGCAAGGGGACACTGGCTACACCTTC
CAVQGDTGYTF
>TRBJ1-5|-|-|TRBV6-5
TGTGCCAGCAGACCCGACAGACTTAATCAGCCCCAGCATTTT
CASRPDRLNQPQHF
>TRBJ1-6|once|TRBD1|TRBV9
TGTGCCAGCAGCGCTGGGACAGGGAATTCACCCCTCCACTTT
CASSAGTGNSPLHF
>TRBJ1-5|-|TRBD1|TRBV19
TGTGCCAGTAGTATTGTAGGGGGCAGGGTATATAGCAATCAGCCCCAGCATTTT
CASSIVGGRVYSNQPQHF
>TRBJ2-1|-|-|TRBV6-4
TGTGCCAGCAGTCCACAGGTCTCTTCGACCAATGAGCAGTTCTTC
CASSPQVSSTNEQFF
>TRBJ1-2|-|-|TRBV27
TGTGCCAGCAGTTTGAAGGCGGTTAACTATGGCTACACCTTC
CASSLKAVNYGYTF
>TRBJ1-2|-|-|TRBV5-4
TGTGCCAGCAGCGGCCGGACTCAAAACTATGGCTACACCTTC
CASSGRTQNYGYTF